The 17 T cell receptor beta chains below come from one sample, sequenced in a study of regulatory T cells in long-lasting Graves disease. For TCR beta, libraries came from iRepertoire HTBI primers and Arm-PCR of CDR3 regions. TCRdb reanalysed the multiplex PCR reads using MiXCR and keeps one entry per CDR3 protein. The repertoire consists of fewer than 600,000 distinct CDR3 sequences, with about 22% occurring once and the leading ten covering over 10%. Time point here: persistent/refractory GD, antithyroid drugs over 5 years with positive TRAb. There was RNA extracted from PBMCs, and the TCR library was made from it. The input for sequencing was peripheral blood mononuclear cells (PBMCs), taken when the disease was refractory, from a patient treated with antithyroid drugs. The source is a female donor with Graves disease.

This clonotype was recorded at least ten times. The CDR3 spells CASKPTGKGQPQHF. In DNA form, the CDR3 reads TGTGCCAGCAAGCCCACAGGAAAGGGTCAGCCCCAGCATTTT. The rearrangement links TRBV6-1 to TRBJ1-5, with D maybe TRBD1 (5 bases). The CDR3 contains 14 residues. Trimming stripped 7 bases from V and 6 bases from J, with 16 bases between. CDR1 MNHNS and CDR2 SASEGT come from the germline V gene.

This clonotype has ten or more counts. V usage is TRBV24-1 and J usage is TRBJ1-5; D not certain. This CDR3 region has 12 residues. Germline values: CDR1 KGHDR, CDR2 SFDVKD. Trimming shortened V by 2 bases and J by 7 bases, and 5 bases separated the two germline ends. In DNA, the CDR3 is TGTGCCACCAGTGATTCGGAGCAGCCCCAGCATTTT. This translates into CATSDSEQPQHF.

The CDR3 loop is CASSFPLNEWGQTYYEQYF. The CDR3 nucleotides read TGTGCCAGCAGTTTCCCTCTAAACGAATGGGGACAGACGTACTACGAGCAGTACTTC. The rearrangement joins TRBV28 to TRBJ2-7, with 7 nucleotides matching TRBD1. V dropped 3 bases and J dropped 3; count of bases not matched to a gene: 20. Germline lookup yields CDR1 MDHEN and CDR2 SYDVKM. The CDR3 totals 19 residues.

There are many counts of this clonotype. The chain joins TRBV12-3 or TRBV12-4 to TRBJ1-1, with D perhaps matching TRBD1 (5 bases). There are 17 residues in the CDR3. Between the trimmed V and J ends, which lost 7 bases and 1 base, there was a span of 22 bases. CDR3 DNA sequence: TGTGCCAGCAAACCGGGACTCTGGACGGCGACGAACACTGAAGCTTTCTTT. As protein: CASKPGLWTATNTEAFF.

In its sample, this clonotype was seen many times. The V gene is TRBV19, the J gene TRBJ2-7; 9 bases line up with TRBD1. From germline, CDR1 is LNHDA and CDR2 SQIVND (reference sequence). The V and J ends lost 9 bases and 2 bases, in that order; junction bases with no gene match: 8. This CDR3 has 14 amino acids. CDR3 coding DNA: TGTGCCAGCAGCACCGGGACAGGGCCCTACGAGCAGTACTTC. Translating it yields CASSTGTGPYEQYF. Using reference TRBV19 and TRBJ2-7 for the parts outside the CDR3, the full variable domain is DGGITQSPKYLFRKEGQNVTLSCEQNLNHDAMYWYRQDPGQGLRLIYYSQIVNDFQKGDIAEGYSVSREKKESFPLTVTSAQKNPTAFYLCASSTGTGPYEQYFGPGTRLTVT.

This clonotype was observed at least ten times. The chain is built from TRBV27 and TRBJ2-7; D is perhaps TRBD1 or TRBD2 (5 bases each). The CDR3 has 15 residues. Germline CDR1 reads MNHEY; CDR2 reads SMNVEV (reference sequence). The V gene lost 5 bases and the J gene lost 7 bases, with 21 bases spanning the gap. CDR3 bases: TGTGCCAGCAGTCTCTCCCGGGACCCACTGAGGGAGCAGTACTTC. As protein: CASSLSRDPLREQYF.

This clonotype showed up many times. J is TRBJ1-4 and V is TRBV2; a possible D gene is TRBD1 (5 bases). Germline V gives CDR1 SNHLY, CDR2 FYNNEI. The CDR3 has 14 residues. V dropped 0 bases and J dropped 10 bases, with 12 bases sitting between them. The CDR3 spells CASSEAPWGGKLFF. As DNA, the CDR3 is TGTGCCAGCAGTGAAGCCCCCTGGGGGGGAAAACTGTTTTTT.

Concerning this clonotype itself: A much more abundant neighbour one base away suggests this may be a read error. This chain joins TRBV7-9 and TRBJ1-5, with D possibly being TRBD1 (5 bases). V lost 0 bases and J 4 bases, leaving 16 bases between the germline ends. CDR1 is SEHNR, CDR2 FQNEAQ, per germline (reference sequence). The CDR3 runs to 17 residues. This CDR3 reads CASSLANAGSRNQPQHF. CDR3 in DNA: TGTGCCAGCAGCTTAGCTAACGCAGGGTCTCGAAATCAGCCCCAGCATTTT.

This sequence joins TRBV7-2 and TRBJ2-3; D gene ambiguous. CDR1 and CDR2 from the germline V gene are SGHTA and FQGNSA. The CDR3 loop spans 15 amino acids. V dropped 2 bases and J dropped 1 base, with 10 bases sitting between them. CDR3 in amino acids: CASSLRRPGTDTQYF. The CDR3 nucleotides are TGTGCCAGCAGCTTAAGGCGGCCTGGCACAGATACGCAGTATTTT.

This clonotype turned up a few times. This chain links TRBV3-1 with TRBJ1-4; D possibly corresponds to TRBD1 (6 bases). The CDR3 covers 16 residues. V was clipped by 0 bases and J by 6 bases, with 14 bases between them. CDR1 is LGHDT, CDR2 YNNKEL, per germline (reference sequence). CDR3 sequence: CASSQEGQGLDEKLFF. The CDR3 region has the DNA TGTGCCAGCAGCCAAGAAGGTCAGGGGCTGGATGAAAAACTGTTTTTT.

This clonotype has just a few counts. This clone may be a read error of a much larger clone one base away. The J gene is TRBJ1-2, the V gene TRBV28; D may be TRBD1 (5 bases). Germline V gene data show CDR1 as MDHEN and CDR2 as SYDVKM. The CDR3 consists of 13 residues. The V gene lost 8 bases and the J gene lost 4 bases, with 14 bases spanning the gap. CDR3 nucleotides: TGTGCCAGCGGGACTGACCCTAGCTATGGCTACACCTTC. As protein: CASGTDPSYGYTF.

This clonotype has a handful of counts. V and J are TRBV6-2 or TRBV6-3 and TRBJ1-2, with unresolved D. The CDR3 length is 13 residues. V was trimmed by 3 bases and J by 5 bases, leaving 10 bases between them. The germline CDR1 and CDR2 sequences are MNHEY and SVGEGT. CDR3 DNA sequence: TGTGCCAGCAGTTATAGCCAATTATATGGCTACACCTTC. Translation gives CASSYSQLYGYTF.

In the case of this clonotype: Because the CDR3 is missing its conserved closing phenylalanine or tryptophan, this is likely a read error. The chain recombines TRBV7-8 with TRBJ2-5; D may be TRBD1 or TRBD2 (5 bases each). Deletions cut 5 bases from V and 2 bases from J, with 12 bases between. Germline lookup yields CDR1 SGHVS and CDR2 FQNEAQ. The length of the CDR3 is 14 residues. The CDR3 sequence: CASSHGTTQETQYL. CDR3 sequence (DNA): TGTGCCAGCAGCCACGGGACCACACAAGAGACCCAGTACCTC.

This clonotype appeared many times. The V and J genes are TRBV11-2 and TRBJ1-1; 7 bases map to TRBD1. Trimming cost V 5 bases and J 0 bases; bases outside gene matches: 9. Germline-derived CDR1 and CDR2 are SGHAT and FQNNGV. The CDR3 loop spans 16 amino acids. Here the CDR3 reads CASSPNGQEMNTEAFF. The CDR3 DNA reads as TGTGCCAGCAGCCCGAACGGACAGGAAATGAACACTGAAGCTTTCTTT.

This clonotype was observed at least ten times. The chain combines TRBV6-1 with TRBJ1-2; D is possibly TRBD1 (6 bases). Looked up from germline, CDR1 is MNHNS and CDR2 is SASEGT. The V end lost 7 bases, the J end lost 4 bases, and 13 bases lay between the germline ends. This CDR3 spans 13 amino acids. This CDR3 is CASNFQDSYGYTF. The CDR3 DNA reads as TGTGCCAGCAATTTCCAGGACAGCTATGGCTACACCTTC.

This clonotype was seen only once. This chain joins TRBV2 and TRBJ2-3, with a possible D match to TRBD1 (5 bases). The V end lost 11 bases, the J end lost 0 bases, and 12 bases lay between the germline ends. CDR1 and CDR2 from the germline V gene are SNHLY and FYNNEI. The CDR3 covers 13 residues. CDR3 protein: CARLGASTDTQYF. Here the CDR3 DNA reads TGTGCCCGCCTAGGGGCAAGCACAGATACGCAGTATTTT. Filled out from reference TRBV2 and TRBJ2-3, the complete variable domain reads EPEVTQTPSHQVTQMGQEVILRCVPISNHLYFYWYRQILGQKVEFLVSFYNNEISEKSEIFDDQFSVERPDGSNFTLKIRSTKLEDSAMYFCARLGASTDTQYFGPGTRLTVL.

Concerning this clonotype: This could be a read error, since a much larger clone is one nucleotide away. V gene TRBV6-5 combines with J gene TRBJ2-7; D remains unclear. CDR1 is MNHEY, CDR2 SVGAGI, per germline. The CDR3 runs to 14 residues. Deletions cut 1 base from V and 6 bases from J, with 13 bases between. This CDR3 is CASSYLRGSGEQYF. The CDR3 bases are TGTGCCAGCAGTTACTTGAGAGGATCCGGCGAGCAGTACTTC.